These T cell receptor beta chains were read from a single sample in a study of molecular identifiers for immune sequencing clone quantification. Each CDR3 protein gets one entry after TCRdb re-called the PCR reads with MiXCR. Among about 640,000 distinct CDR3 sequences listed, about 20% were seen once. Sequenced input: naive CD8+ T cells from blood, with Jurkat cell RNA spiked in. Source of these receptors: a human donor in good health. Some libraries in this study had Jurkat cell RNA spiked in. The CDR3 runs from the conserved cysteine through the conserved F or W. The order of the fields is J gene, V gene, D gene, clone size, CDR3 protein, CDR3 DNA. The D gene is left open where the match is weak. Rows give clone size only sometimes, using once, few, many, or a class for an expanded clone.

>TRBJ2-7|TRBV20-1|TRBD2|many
CSARVAGALYEQYF
TGCAGTGCTAGGGTAGCGGGGGCTTTATACGAGCAGTACTTC
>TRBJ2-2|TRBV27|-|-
CASSLPPFTGELFF
TGTGCCAGCAGTTTACCCCCCTTCACCGGGGAGCTGTTTTTT
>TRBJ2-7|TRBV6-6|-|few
CASGAGPPAHEQYF
TGTGCCAGCGGAGCCGGGCCCCCAGCCCACGAGCAGTACTTC
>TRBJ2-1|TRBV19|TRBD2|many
CASRSEAGGYNEQFF
TGTGCCAGTAGGTCGGAAGCGGGGGGATACAATGAGCAGTTCTTC
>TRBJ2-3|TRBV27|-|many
CASSFTSLGTDTQYF
TGTGCCAGCAGTTTCACTAGCTTGGGCACAGATACGCAGTATTTT
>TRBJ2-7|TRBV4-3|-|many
CASSQGETSYEQYF
TGCGCCAGCAGCCAAGGGGAGACCTCCTACGAGCAGTACTTC
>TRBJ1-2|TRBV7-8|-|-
CASSSPTGDGGYTF
TGTGCCAGCAGCTCTCCAACAGGTGATGGCGGCTACACCTTC
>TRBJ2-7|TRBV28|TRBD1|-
CASSWDRENTYEQYF
TGTGCCAGCAGCTGGGACAGGGAGAATACCTACGAGCAGTACTTC
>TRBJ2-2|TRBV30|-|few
CAWSFPGGALTTGELFF
TGTGCCTGGAGTTTTCCGGGCGGGGCATTAACTACCGGGGAGCTGTTTTTT
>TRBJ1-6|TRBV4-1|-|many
CASSQEWAQTNSPLHF
TGCGCCAGCAGCCAAGAGTGGGCCCAAACAAATTCACCCCTCCACTTT
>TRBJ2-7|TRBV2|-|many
CASSLRDGSGWGQYF
TGTGCCAGCAGCCTCCGGGACGGAAGTGGCTGGGGGCAGTACTTC
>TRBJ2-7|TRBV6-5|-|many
CASSPTGKEQYF
TGTGCCAGCAGCCCCACAGGGAAAGAGCAGTACTTC